This TCR beta chain was captured in a study of blood T cells in healthy people across ages. Turning to this clonotype: Its specificity is not known.

Drawn from each donor were roughly 10 milliliters of peripheral blood. The trim removed 6 bases at V and 8 bases at J, leaving 12 bases unmatched. The CDR3 is 13 residues long. Germline V gene data show CDR1 as SQVTM and CDR2 as ANQGSEA. Findings and caveats of the study: There was a strong correlation between TCR beta diversity and naive T cell percentage. Higher diversity and more naive CD4+ cells were features of long-lived donors, compared to aged donors.

Primers used in a second PCR of roughly 7 to 11 cycles were a sample-barcoded 5' primer and a J-beta primer mix. A template-switch adaptor that had 12 random nucleotides put a tag on each cDNA molecule. TCRdb recomputed calls from the 5' RACE reads with MiXCR, one row per CDR3 protein. The sample has about 380,000 distinct CDR3 sequences, approximately 47% seen once; the top ten hold 50% to 65%. The source of this sequence is a man in his 60s in good health. This rearrangement joins TRBV29-1 to TRBJ1-2; 7 nucleotides match TRBD1. The material sequenced was blood. Here the CDR3 DNA reads TGCAGCGTCGTCGACAGGGAAGGACGAGGCTACACCTTC. This translates into CSVVDREGRGYTF.